Shown below are 5 T cell receptor beta chains from a single sample sequenced in a study of cytomegalovirus exposure and HLA in healthy donors. Primers for the PCR totalled 60 Vbeta and 13 Jbeta. Profiled with immunoSEQ multiplex PCR; TCRdb holds only in-frame clones, not every one. The sample has about 140,000 clones, approximately 79% seen once. Sample: PBMCs. Source of these receptors: a man aged 45-65 years in good health and CMV-seropositive.

In regard to this clone: A junction end diverges from the germline sequence, so it may reflect a read error. Other nucleotide sequences in the sample specify the same CDR3. This chain joins TRBV9 and TRBJ2-3; 13 positions agree with TRBD2. The CDR3 sequence is 17 residues long. CDR1 and CDR2 from the germline V gene are SGDLS and YYNGEE. The CDR3 reads CASSVGLAGERTDTQYF. CDR3 sequence (DNA): TGTGCCAGCAGCGTCGGACTAGCGGGGGAACGCACGGATACGCAGTATTTT.

The chain is built from TRBV4-3 and TRBJ2-5; perhaps TRBD2 as D (6 bases). Gene TRBJ2-7 matches the end of the DNA better, so the J call may be wrong. The CDR3 contains 14 residues. Germline CDR1 reads LGHNA; CDR2 reads YSLEER. The CDR3 DNA follows: TGCGCCAGCAGCCCGAGTCGGGGGTGGTACGAGCAGTACTTC. Protein product: CASSPSRGWYEQYF.

The chain couples TRBV4-1 to TRBJ2-2; the match to TRBD1 covers 8 bases. Germline V lookup: CDR1 MGHRA, CDR2 YSYEKL. The CDR3 has 18 residues. V shed 4 bases, J shed 3 bases, and the junction held 13 bases outside the gene matches. The CDR3 bases are TGCGCCAGCAGCCCGCGACTGACCGGGACAGGCGACACCGGGGAGCTGTTTTTT. Its protein is CASSPRLTGTGDTGELFF.

J is TRBJ1-2 and V is TRBV7-9; possibly TRBD1 for D (5 bases). The V gene's germline CDR1 is SEHNR and CDR2 FQNEAQ (reference sequence). The CDR3 runs to 14 residues. V was pared by 3 bases and J by 4 bases, with 12 bases between. The CDR3 region has the DNA TGTGCCAGCAGCTTCGGGGGTTCTAGCTATGGCTACACCTTC. Encoded protein: CASSFGGSSYGYTF.

The genes are TRBV2 and TRBJ2-2; TRBD1 aligns across 7 bases. Germline V gene sequence: CDR1 SNHLY, CDR2 FYNNEI. The ends lost 7 bases at V and 0 bases at J; junction bases unmatched: 5. The CDR3 sequence is 15 residues long. CDR3 protein: CASTRDSPNTGELFF. The CDR3 bases are TGTGCCAGCACCCGGGACAGCCCGAACACCGGGGAGCTGTTTTTT.